The present TCR beta chain was sequenced within a study of T cells in narcolepsy. Across the study: Enrolled donors included narcolepsy type 1 or type 2 patients and healthy controls.

To note about this clone: Its antigen remains unidentified.

CDR1 is SNHLY, CDR2 FYNNEI, per germline. The V end was cut by 5 bases, the J end by 7 bases, with 6 bases between. There are 12 residues in the CDR3. TCRdb's table, derived via immunoSEQ multiplex PCR, lists solely in-frame clones and lacks some. The sample gives 25,000 to 30,000 clones, more than 75% of which show up once; around 1% is in the top ten. Study outcomes and limitations: HCRT-specific and TRIB2-specific autoreactive clonotypes appeared among same-patient CSF and blood CD4+ clonotypes. In some patient and control memory CD4+ samples, autoreactive clones were absent. Blood of same and different patients, but not healthy controls, reportedly held recurring autoreactive clonotypes.

Sequencing used memory (CD45RA-) CD4+ T cells from blood. The clonotype comes from a human donor in good health. The rearrangement uses TRBV2 and TRBJ1-6; no reliable D call. The CDR3 DNA reads TGTGCCAGCAGTCCCGTGAATTCACCCCTCCACTTT. This codes for CASSPVNSPLHF. Looking up the rest from reference TRBV2 and TRBJ1-6 gives the full variable domain: EPEVTQTPSHQVTQMGQEVILRCVPISNHLYFYWYRQILGQKVEFLVSFYNNEISEKSEIFDDQFSVERPDGSNFTLKIRSTKLEDSAMYFCASSPVNSPLHFGNGTRLTVT.